This passage covers 19 T cell receptor beta chains from one sample sequenced in a study of blood T cell repertoires in COVID-19 (TCRdb year 2020). The library relied on the immunoSEQ multiplex PCR assay. Imported from immuneACCESS, the table was reduced by TCRdb to in-frame sequences with V and J called. These copies leave out some clones; in studies compared against another copy, an unresolved V gene accounts for under half, and the cause of the remainder is not known. The sample data list 60,000 or so clones, and about 89% of these were observed just once. Roughly 6.4% of the sample is held by the ten biggest clonotypes. Material for sequencing was peripheral blood. The receptor source for this set is a man in his 60s with active or convalescent COVID-19.

The chain is built from TRBV12-3 or TRBV12-4 and TRBJ2-7, with D tentatively TRBD2 (6 bases). The CDR3 spans 13 residues. V lost 3 bases and J lost 2, with 8 bases in between. CDR3 in DNA: TGTGCCAGCAGTTTCGGAGGGCCCTACGAGCAGTACTTC. Amino acids: CASSFGGPYEQYF.

This clone was found once. The rearrangement links TRBV21-1 to TRBJ1-5. TRBV21-1 is noted as a pseudogene. This CDR3 contains 19 residues. The CDR3 is CASSKPSKRGNYSNQPQHF. The DNA for the CDR3 is TGTGCCAGCAGCAAACCATCGAAGCGGGGGAACTATAGCAATCAGCCCCAGCATTTT.

CDR3 sequence: CASSPGRLYGYTF. Here the CDR3 DNA reads TGTGCCAGTAGCCCCGGGAGACTTTATGGCTACACCTTC. This chain uses TRBV19 with TRBJ1-2; D uncertain. The germline V gene encodes CDR1 LNHDA and CDR2 SQIVND (reference sequence). With 6 bases removed from V and 5 bases from J, the gap between germline ends came to 13 bases. This CDR3 is built from 13 residues.

The gene calls are TRBV10-3 and TRBJ2-2, with a possible D match to TRBD2 (6 bases). V dropped 8 bases and J dropped 0 bases, with 13 bases sitting between them. The CDR3 is 15 amino acids. The germline gives CDR1 ENHRY, CDR2 SYGVKD. In nucleotides, the CDR3 is TGTGCCATCGGTATCTCGGGGGCGAACACCGGGGAGCTGTTTTTT. This gives the protein CAIGISGANTGELFF.

The chain joins TRBV19 to TRBJ1-5; D unclear. The CDR3 has 14 residues. Germline loops: CDR1 LNHDA, CDR2 SQIVND (reference sequence). V lost 2 bases to trimming and J lost 5 bases, with 10 bases between them. The CDR3 loop is CASSIISGYQPQHF. The CDR3 region has the DNA TGTGCCAGTAGTATAATCTCGGGGTATCAGCCCCAGCATTTT.

The V and J genes are TRBV19 and TRBJ1-2; 10 bases align to TRBD1. The CDR3 covers 14 residues. CDR1 and CDR2 from the germline V gene are LNHDA and SQIVND (reference sequence). V dropped 3 bases and J dropped 8; count of bases not matched to a gene: 6. This CDR3 reads CASSMTGTGVGYTF. CDR3 DNA sequence: TGTGCCAGTAGTATGACGGGGACAGGGGTCGGCTACACCTTC.

This chain links TRBV15 with TRBJ2-7; 8 positions agree with TRBD2. The ends lost 4 bases at V and 3 bases at J; junction bases unmatched: 8. In germline, CDR1 is LNHNV, CDR2 YYDKDF (reference sequence). The CDR3 has 15 residues. CDR3 nucleotide sequence: TGTGCCACCAGCATTAGCGGGACGGTATACTACGAGCAGTACTTC. Protein product: CATSISGTVYYEQYF.

This clone has only a few counts. The J gene is TRBJ2-7, the V gene TRBV4-2, with a possible D match to TRBD1 (5 bases). CDR3 length: 15 residues. Germline assignment: CDR1 LGHNA and CDR2 YNFKEQ. Trimming shortened V by 4 bases and J by 0 bases, and 13 bases separated the two germline ends. CDR3 nucleotide sequence: TGTGCCAGCAGCCGGGGCGAGGCGGACTCCTACGAGCAGTACTTC. This encodes CASSRGEADSYEQYF.

J is TRBJ1-5 and V is TRBV9; 8 bases map to TRBD1. The J segment lost 0 bases and the V segment lost 0 bases, leaving 14 bases of the junction unmatched. The germline V gene has CDR1 SGDLS and CDR2 YYNGEE. The CDR3 spans 20 residues. The DNA for the CDR3 is TGTGCCAGCAGCGTAGTTAAGGGACAGGAAATCAAACATAGCAATCAGCCCCAGCATTTT. Protein: CASSVVKGQEIKHSNQPQHF.

The V and J genes are TRBV6-5 and TRBJ2-1, with 8 bases fitting TRBD2. This CDR3 has 12 residues. CDR1 and CDR2 from the germline V gene are MNHEY and SVGAGI. Trimming cost V 9 bases and J 8 bases; bases outside gene matches: 6. The CDR3 reads CASGRREDEQFF. As DNA, the CDR3 is TGTGCCAGTGGGAGGCGGGAGGATGAGCAGTTCTTC.

The rearrangement links TRBV6-5 to TRBJ1-1; 9 positions match TRBD1. Germline V gene sequence: CDR1 MNHEY, CDR2 SVGAGI. There are 14 residues in the CDR3. J gave up 5 bases and V 6 bases, and 7 bases lay outside the gene matches. Written as DNA, the CDR3 is TGTGCCAGCAGAGAGGGGACAGGGAGGACTGAAGCTTTCTTT. Encoded protein: CASREGTGRTEAFF.

The chain recombines TRBV27 with TRBJ2-5; 8 bases are shared with TRBD2. The CDR3 sequence is 14 residues long. The V gene's germline CDR1 is MNHEY and CDR2 SMNVEV (reference sequence). The V and J ends lost 7 bases and 4 bases, in that order; junction bases with no gene match: 8. The CDR3, as DNA: TGTGCCAGCAAGGAGCGGGGGCGAGGAGAGACCCAGTACTTC. It yields the protein CASKERGRGETQYF.

The genes are TRBV5-8 and TRBJ1-3, with D unclear. V shed 5 bases and J shed 1 base, with 13 bases lying between them. CDR1 SGHTS and CDR2 YDEGEE come from the germline V gene. This CDR3 is 15 amino acids long. The CDR3: CASRGRIRSGNTIYF. The CDR3 DNA follows: TGTGCCAGCAGGGGTAGGATCAGGTCTGGAAACACCATATATTTT.

This chain uses TRBV21-1 with TRBJ2-7; the tabulated D call, TRBD2, remains unverified against the DNA. TRBV21-1 is tagged as a pseudogene. The CDR3 is 13 amino acids. CDR3 protein: CASSPLSLYEQYF. In nucleotides, the CDR3 is TGTGCCAGCAGCCCCCTTAGCCTCTACGAGCAGTACTTC.

The CDR3 reads CASITGGTGTEAFF. DNA of the CDR3: TGTGCCAGCATAACAGGGGGCACGGGCACTGAAGCTTTCTTT. The chain is built from TRBV27 and TRBJ1-1, with TRBD1 matching 9 bases. In germline, CDR1 is MNHEY, CDR2 SMNVEV (reference sequence). Germline trimming cut 7 bases from V and 4 bases from J; bases unmatched to any gene: 7. The CDR3 has 14 amino acids.

The chain couples TRBV19 to TRBJ1-5, with TRBD1 as a possible D gene (5 bases). Germline V gene data show CDR1 as LNHDA and CDR2 as SQIVND (reference sequence). Trimming left V 3 bases short and J 6 bases short, with 15 bases between. The CDR3 consists of 15 residues. The CDR3: CASSMYAAGFQPQHF. CDR3 bases: TGTGCCAGTAGTATGTATGCGGCAGGGTTTCAGCCCCAGCATTTT.

The rearrangement joins TRBV19 to TRBJ1-5, with D perhaps TRBD1 (6 bases). Germline V gene sequence: CDR1 LNHDA, CDR2 SQIVND (reference sequence). The length of the CDR3 is 17 residues. Deletions cut 4 bases from V and 2 bases from J, with 18 bases between. The CDR3 is CASSTQLQGFGNQPQHF. The CDR3 bases are TGTGCCAGTAGTACCCAACTACAGGGATTCGGCAATCAGCCCCAGCATTTT.

The rearrangement uses TRBV5-4 and TRBJ2-5; the match to TRBD1 covers 8 bases. CDR1 is SGHNT and CDR2 is YYREEE in the germline V gene (reference sequence). The CDR3 is made up of 16 amino acids. J lost 0 bases, V lost 4 bases, and 8 bases had no gene match. The CDR3 sequence is CASSEGTGSYQETQYF. As DNA, the CDR3 is TGTGCCAGCAGCGAAGGGACAGGCTCGTACCAAGAGACCCAGTACTTC.

The CDR3 is CATSRDVGAYSNQPQHF. CDR3 DNA sequence: TGTGCCACCAGCAGAGATGTAGGAGCTTATAGCAATCAGCCCCAGCATTTT. This chain joins TRBV15 and TRBJ1-5; D gene ambiguous. Trimming took 0 bases from V and 0 from J, leaving 12 bases between them. This CDR3 region has 17 residues. Germline values: CDR1 LNHNV, CDR2 YYDKDF (reference sequence).